The 8 T cell receptor beta chains below were found in one sample sequenced in a study of T cell responses to AZD1222 COVID-19 vaccine. Clones were read by immunoSEQ multiplex PCR, and TCRdb kept only the in-frame ones, dropping some. The data contain around 170,000 clones, approximately 91% of them singletons. The specimen comprised peripheral blood, sampled on day 0 of AZD1222 vaccination. These TCRs come from an adult in good health.

In the case of this clone: Other DNA variants within this sample encode the same CDR3. The genes are TRBV3-1 (or the pseudogene TRBV3-2) and TRBJ1-1; no firm D call. V gave up 1 base and J gave up 5 bases, with 5 bases separating them. CDR3 size: 12 residues. Germline CDR1 LGHDT, CDR2 YNNKEL (reference sequence). The CDR3 loop reads CASSQGYTEAFF. CDR3 sequence (DNA): TGTGCCAGCAGCCAAGGTTATACTGAAGCTTTCTTT.

This clone was detected a few times. The chain uses TRBV12-3 or TRBV12-4 and TRBJ1-3; tentative D call: TRBD1 (6 bases). The CDR3 spans 13 residues. V gave up 8 bases and J gave up 5 bases, with 13 bases separating them. CDR3 DNA: TGTGCCAGCCGCCAGGGGACCCGAAACACCATATATTTT. This encodes CASRQGTRNTIYF.

J is TRBJ2-7 and V is TRBV12-3 or TRBV12-4; unclear D gene. There are 13 residues in the CDR3. V was clipped by 6 bases and J by 2 bases, with 11 bases between them. The CDR3: CASSKDGPYEQYF. DNA of the CDR3: TGTGCCAGCAGCAAAGACGGACCCTACGAGCAGTACTTC.

This chain joins TRBV28 and TRBJ1-1; no reliable D call. The germline V and J ends were trimmed by 7 bases and 5 bases, with 14 bases remaining between them. The CDR3 sequence is 13 residues long. CDR1 MDHEN and CDR2 SYDVKM come from the germline V gene. CDR3 nucleotide sequence: TGTGCCAGCACCCCCCCCGGGTTTACTGAAGCTTTCTTT. Encoded protein: CASTPPGFTEAFF.

The chain uses TRBV5-6 and TRBJ1-5; 11 nucleotides match TRBD1. CDR3 length: 18 residues. V trimming: 4 bases; J trimming: 0 bases; junction bases outside the gene matches: 9. From germline, CDR1 is SGHDT and CDR2 YYEEEE. CDR3 nucleotides: TGTGCCAGCAGCGCCCGGGACAGGGGGATGAATAGCAATCAGCCCCAGCATTTT. This gives the protein CASSARDRGMNSNQPQHF.

The rearrangement joins TRBV28 to TRBJ2-7, with D perhaps given as TRBD1 or TRBD2 (7 bases each). Germline V gene data show CDR1 as MDHEN and CDR2 as SYDVKM. The CDR3 extends over 19 amino acids. The V end lost 5 bases, the J end lost 6 bases, and 32 bases lay between the germline ends. The CDR3 is CASSQPDTGEAAGLLEQYF. For the CDR3, the DNA is TGTGCCAGCAGTCAACCAGACACAGGGGAGGCAGCGGGACTTCTCGAGCAGTACTTC.

This clone showed up just once. The CDR3, as DNA: TGTGCCAGTAGTATGGTTAGGGATACCGGGGAGCTGTTTTTT. It specifies CASSMVRDTGELFF. V usage is TRBV19 and J usage is TRBJ2-2; D unresolved. Trimming pared 3 bases from V and 5 bases from J, leaving 10 bases between. This CDR3 is 14 amino acids long. The V gene's germline CDR1 is LNHDA and CDR2 SQIVND (reference sequence).

The chain recombines TRBV27 with TRBJ2-7, with D possibly being TRBD2 (6 bases). This CDR3 comprises 13 residues. V was trimmed by 3 bases and J by 4 bases, leaving 10 bases between them. Germline V gives CDR1 MNHEY, CDR2 SMNVEV (reference sequence). CDR3 DNA sequence: TGTGCCAGCAGTTTGGTCGGGGGATACGAGCAGTACTTC. Amino acid sequence: CASSLVGGYEQYF.